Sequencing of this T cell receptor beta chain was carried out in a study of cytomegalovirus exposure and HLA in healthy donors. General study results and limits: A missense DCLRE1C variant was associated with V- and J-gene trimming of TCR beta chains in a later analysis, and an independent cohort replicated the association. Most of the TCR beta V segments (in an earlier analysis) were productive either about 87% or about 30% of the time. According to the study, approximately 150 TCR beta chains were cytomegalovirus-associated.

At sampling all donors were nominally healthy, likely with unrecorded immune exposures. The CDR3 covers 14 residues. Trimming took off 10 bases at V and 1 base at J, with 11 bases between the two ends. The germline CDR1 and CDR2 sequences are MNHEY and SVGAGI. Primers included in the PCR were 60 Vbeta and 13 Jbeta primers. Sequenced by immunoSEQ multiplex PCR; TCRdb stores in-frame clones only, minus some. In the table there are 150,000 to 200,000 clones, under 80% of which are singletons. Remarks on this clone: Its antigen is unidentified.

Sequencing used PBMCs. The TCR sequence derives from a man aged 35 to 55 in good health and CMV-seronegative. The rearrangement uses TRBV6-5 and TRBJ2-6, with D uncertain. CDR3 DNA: TGTGCCACCCAGTTGATTTCTGGGGCCAACGTCCTGACTTTC. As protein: CATQLISGANVLTF.